Listed here is a single T cell receptor beta chain. No cognate antigen has been identified for it. Base qualities are not at hand, and no much larger clone is one base apart. RNA was extracted using the RNeasy kit, and roughly 0.45 to 1 microgram was reverse transcribed with random hexamers. The immunoSEQ multiplex PCR assay, covering 54 Vbeta and 13 Jbeta segments, was used to amplify TCR beta CDR3 regions. Bias from PCR amplification was corrected by using a synthetic template baseline for primer optimization and for computational correction. In the source study's methods: Only productive sequences were kept, with reads annotated to V, D and J genes according to IMGT and analyzed in immunoSEQ Analyzer. Clonality was calculated as one minus the Shannon entropy normalized by log2 of the number of productive unique sequences. Public and private clones were assessed among the 100 most prevalent clones of each patient and control. A clone was defined as Susac-specific if it was absent from the healthy and MS cohorts, from more than 850 published viral clones and from other ImmuneACCESS disease sequences. TCRdb handled the public reads itself, with Q25 trimming in fastp and clone calling in MiXCR, and kept productive beta chains. Rows merge per CDR3 protein into single entries with the most common DNA and genes. The V and J calls were determined by TCRdb, not by the authors. The sample contains about 83,000 distinct CDR3 sequences, about 96% of them found a single time. 0.4% to 0.45% of the sample lies in the top ten.

Peripheral blood CD8+ and CD4+ T cells from healthy donors, Susac syndrome patients and multiple sclerosis patients were profiled by high-throughput TCR beta sequencing. Susac syndrome patients met recently defined diagnostic criteria for definite or probable disease. CD8+ TEMRA cells were enriched by FACS, while bulk CD8+ and CD4+ T cells were purified by magnetic negative isolation. Blood was drawn into EDTA tubes, processed within 24 hours, and PBMCs were isolated by density gradient centrifugation. PBMCs intended for TCR sequencing were cryopreserved in liquid nitrogen and thawed later in a water bath at 37 degrees C. A purity of at least 90% was achieved for sorted or isolated CD4+, CD8+ and CD8+ TEMRA cells. This entry is derived from a study of CD8 T cells in Susac syndrome (dated by TCRdb to the late 2010s). Background for the entire study: Of the Susac syndrome patients who were sequenced, eight or nine were in clinical remission while more than five had clinically active disease. Whether CD8+ T cell activation and differentiation in Susac syndrome was antigen driven was tested using repertoire sequencing. CD8+ T cell repertoire clonality was compared between 11 to 12 healthy donors, around 14 Susac syndrome patients and approximately 15 multiple sclerosis patients. At blood withdrawal, Susac syndrome patients were therapy-naive, treated with corticosteroids (with IVIg additionally given to some), or treated with IVIg alone.

Results the study describes overall, beyond this receptor: Over 15 and five Susac-specific public clones were found in the total CD8+ and CD8+ TEMRA repertoires, respectively. The TCR sequencing and HLA analysis was acknowledged to have included a relatively small number of individuals. Susac syndrome CD8+ repertoires showed clonal expansion, highest in CD8+ TEMRA cells and greater in clinically active than remitting patients.

V drops 3 bases and J drops 6 bases, leaving 6 bases in between. The CDR3 contains 12 residues, cysteine and phenylalanine counted. CDR3 DNA is the only sequence kept; it has 36 bases, read in frame from the first base. The CDR1 and CDR2 encoded by the germline V gene are SGHRS and YFSETQ. The specimen was CD8+ T cells from PBMCs. The chain is assembled from TRBV5-1 and TRBJ2-2; confidence is insufficient to name the D gene. The source is a human donor with Susac syndrome. For the CDR3, the sequence is CASSWGSGELFF. The bases are TGCGCCAGCAGCTGGGGATCCGGGGAGCTGTTTTTT.